This T cell receptor (beta chain) was sequenced for a study of blood T cell repertoires in COVID-19. Libraries were prepared by immunoSEQ multiplex PCR; TCRdb keeps only in-frame clonotypes and omits some of them. The profile shows over 250,000 clones, 86% of them singletons. The sequenced sample was peripheral blood. The clonotype comes from a man aged 35 to 55 who had recovered from COVID-19.

In DNA form, the CDR3 reads TGTGCCAGTACCTTCAGGCAGGGGTATAATTCACCCCTCCACTTT. It codes for CASTFRQGYNSPLHF. The chain joins TRBV19 to TRBJ1-6; weak D call: TRBD1 (6 bases). Germline V gene data show CDR1 as LNHDA and CDR2 as SQIVND (reference sequence). V gave up 7 bases and J gave up 4 bases, with 14 bases separating them. This CDR3 is built from 15 residues.